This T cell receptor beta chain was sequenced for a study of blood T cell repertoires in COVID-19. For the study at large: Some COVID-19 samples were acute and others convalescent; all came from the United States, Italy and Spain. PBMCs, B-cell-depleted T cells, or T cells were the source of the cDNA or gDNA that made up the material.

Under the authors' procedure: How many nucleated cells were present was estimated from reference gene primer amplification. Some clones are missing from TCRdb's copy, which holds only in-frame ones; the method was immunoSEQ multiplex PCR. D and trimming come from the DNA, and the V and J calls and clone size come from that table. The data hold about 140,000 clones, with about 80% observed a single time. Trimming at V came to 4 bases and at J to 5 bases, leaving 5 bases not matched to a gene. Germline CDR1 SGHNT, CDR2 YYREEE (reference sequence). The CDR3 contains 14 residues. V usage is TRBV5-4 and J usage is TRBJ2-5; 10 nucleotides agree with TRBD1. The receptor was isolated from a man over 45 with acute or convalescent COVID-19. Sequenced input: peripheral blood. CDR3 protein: CASSLGQGGETQYF. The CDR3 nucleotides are TGTGCCAGCAGCCTAGGACAGGGGGGGGAGACCCAGTACTTC.